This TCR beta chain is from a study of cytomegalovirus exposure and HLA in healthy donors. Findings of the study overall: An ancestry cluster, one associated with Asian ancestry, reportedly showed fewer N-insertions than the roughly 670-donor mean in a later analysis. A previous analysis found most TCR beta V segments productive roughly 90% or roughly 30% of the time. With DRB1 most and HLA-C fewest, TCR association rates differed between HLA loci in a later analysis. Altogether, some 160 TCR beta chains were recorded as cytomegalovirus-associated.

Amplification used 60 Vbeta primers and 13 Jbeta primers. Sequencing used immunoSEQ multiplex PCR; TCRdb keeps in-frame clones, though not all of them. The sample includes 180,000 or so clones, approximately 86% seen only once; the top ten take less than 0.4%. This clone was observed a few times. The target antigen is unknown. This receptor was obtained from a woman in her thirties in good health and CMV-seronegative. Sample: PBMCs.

The CDR3 here is CASSGTAGANVLTF. CDR3 bases: TGCGCCAGCAGCGGGACAGCTGGGGCCAACGTCCTGACTTTC. The genes are TRBV5-1 and TRBJ2-6, with TRBD1 identical over 7 bases. V lost 4 bases, J lost 2 bases, and 0 bases stayed unmatched. CDR3 length: 14 residues. From germline, CDR1 is SGHRS and CDR2 YFSETQ.